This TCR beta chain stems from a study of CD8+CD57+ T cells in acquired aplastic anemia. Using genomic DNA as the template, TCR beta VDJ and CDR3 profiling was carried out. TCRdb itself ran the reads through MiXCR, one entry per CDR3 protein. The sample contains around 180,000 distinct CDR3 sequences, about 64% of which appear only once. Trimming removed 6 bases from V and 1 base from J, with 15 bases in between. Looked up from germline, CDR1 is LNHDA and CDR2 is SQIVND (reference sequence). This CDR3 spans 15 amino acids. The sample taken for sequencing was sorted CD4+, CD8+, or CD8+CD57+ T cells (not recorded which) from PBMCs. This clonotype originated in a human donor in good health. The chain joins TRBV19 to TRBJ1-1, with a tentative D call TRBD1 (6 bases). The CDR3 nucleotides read TGTGCCAGTAGACAGGGTCGGGCACGGAACACTGAAGCTTTCTTT. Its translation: CASRQGRARNTEAFF.